The source of this T cell receptor beta chain is a study of PD-L1 blockade in urothelial cancer. Overall study: Patients arrived having already received 0 to 3 prior chemotherapy regimens. T cells were recovered from blood samples at a median of 141,255.

Profiling relied on immunoSEQ multiplex PCR, and the TCRdb table lists in-frame clones only, not all of them. The sample has 60,000 to 75,000 clones, around 88% seen once. Indicated time point: pretreatment peripheral blood. Deletions cut 1 base from V and 0 bases from J, with 13 bases between. This CDR3 is built from 17 residues. Germline CDR1 is MGHRA and CDR2 is YSYEKL. The V and J genes are TRBV4-1 and TRBJ2-4; a weak D match, TRBD1 (5 bases). This specimen consisted of PBMCs, obtained around atezolizumab (anti-PD-L1) treatment. The clonotype was recovered from a man aged 60-69 years with urothelial cancer. Here the CDR3 DNA reads TGCGCCAGCAGCCAAGTCTCCACTGGGGCAGCCAAAAACATTCAGTACTTC. Its protein product is CASSQVSTGAAKNIQYF.